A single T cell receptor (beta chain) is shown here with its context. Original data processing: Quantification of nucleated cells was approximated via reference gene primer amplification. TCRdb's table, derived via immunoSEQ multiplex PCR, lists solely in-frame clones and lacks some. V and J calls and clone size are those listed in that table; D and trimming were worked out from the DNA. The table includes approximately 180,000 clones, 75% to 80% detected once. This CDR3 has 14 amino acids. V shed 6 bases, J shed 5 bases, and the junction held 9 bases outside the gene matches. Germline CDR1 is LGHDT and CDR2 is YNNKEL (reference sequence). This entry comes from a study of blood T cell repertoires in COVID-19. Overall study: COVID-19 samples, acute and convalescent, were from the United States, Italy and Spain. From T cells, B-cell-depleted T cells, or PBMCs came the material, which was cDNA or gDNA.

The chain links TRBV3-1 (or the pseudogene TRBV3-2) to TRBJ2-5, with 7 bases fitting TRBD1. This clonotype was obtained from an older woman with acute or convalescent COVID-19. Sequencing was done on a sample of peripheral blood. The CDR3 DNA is TGTGCCAGCAGAGAGACAGGGTGGTGGGAGACCCAGTACTTC. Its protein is CASRETGWWETQYF.